The 27 T cell receptor beta chains presented below share a single source sample, sequenced in a study of blood T cell repertoires in COVID-19. Assay used: immunoSEQ multiplex PCR; TCRdb lists only in-frame clones, some missing. The repertoire holds about 170,000 clones, with roughly 86% as singletons. Sequencing was done on a sample of peripheral blood. These receptors were taken from a man aged 40-50 years who had recovered from COVID-19.

The rearrangement links TRBV7-3 to TRBJ1-2; 8 bases line up with TRBD1. In germline, CDR1 is SGHTA, CDR2 FQGTGA. V gave up 5 bases and J gave up 8 bases; unmatched junction bases: 13. The CDR3 spans 15 residues. This CDR3 is CASSRDNRGGEGYTF. The CDR3 DNA reads TGTGCCAGCAGCCGGGATAACAGGGGGGGGGAGGGCTACACCTTC.

The rearrangement links TRBV6-5 to TRBJ1-1; TRBD1 matches at 10 bases. CDR3 size: 14 residues. The V segment lost 6 bases and the J segment 4 bases; nucleotides outside the gene matches: 5. Germline assignment: CDR1 MNHEY and CDR2 SVGAGI. Here the CDR3 reads CASRLGQGGTEAFF. The CDR3, as DNA: TGTGCCAGCAGACTCGGACAGGGGGGCACTGAAGCTTTCTTT.

The chain couples TRBV4-2 to TRBJ1-4; D not certain. The length of the CDR3 is 16 residues. The V gene lost 0 bases and the J gene lost 10 bases, with 18 bases spanning the gap. In germline, CDR1 is LGHNA, CDR2 YNFKEQ. The CDR3 sequence is CASSQDLSQVFGKLFF. The CDR3 coding sequence is TGTGCCAGCAGCCAAGATCTTAGTCAGGTTTTCGGAAAACTGTTTTTT.

V is TRBV27 and J is TRBJ1-6, with TRBD1 as a possible D gene (5 bases). Germline values: CDR1 MNHEY, CDR2 SMNVEV (reference sequence). V dropped 2 bases and J dropped 6 bases, with 11 bases sitting between them. There are 15 residues in the CDR3. The CDR3 nucleotides read TGTGCCAGCAGTTTAGAGGGACTAGGTAATTCACCCCTCCACTTT. Amino acids: CASSLEGLGNSPLHF.

The V gene is TRBV12-3 or TRBV12-4, the J gene TRBJ2-7; TRBD2 matches at 7 bases. The CDR3 is 13 residues long. V trimming: 3 bases; J trimming: 7 bases; junction bases outside the gene matches: 6. CDR3 protein: CASSFSAGVEQYF. CDR3 sequence (DNA): TGTGCCAGCAGTTTTAGCGCGGGGGTTGAGCAGTACTTC.

The CDR3 DNA reads TGCAGCGTCCGGGGCCAGCGGGCAGAGCAGTTCTTC. The encoded protein is CSVRGQRAEQFF. The rearrangement links TRBV29-1 to TRBJ2-1, with a weak D call TRBD2 (6 bases). The germline V and J ends were trimmed by 6 bases and 10 bases, with 16 bases remaining between them. CDR1 and CDR2 from the germline V gene are SQVTM and ANQGSEA. The CDR3 is 12 amino acids.

The CDR3: CAISVQREYDEQFF. The CDR3 coding sequence is TGTGCCATCAGTGTCCAGCGGGAGTACGATGAGCAGTTCTTC. V is TRBV10-3 and J is TRBJ2-1; TRBD2 agrees at 8 bases. V dropped 4 bases and J dropped 8; count of bases not matched to a gene: 7. Germline V gene sequence: CDR1 ENHRY, CDR2 SYGVKD. This CDR3 has 14 amino acids.

The chain carries TRBV9 and TRBJ2-5; weak D call: TRBD2 (6 bases). This CDR3 is built from 15 residues. Looked up from germline, CDR1 is SGDLS and CDR2 is YYNGEE. Between the trimmed V and J ends, which lost 0 bases and 4 bases, there was a span of 13 bases. The CDR3 region is CASSVEPGVRETQYF. CDR3 DNA: TGTGCCAGCAGCGTAGAACCGGGAGTTCGAGAGACCCAGTACTTC.

This clone was seen many times. V usage is TRBV4-2 and J usage is TRBJ1-5; 9 positions match TRBD1. This CDR3 comprises 15 residues. The germline CDR1 and CDR2 sequences are LGHNA and YNFKEQ. V dropped 5 bases and J dropped 2; count of bases not matched to a gene: 4. The CDR3 DNA is TGTGCCAGCAGCACTGACAGGGGGGGCAATCAGCCCCAGCATTTT. Amino acid sequence: CASSTDRGGNQPQHF.

This chain connects TRBV7-9 to TRBJ1-1; TRBD1 might be the D (5 bases). The CDR3 totals 12 residues. Between the trimmed V and J ends, which lost 7 bases and 8 bases, there was a span of 14 bases. Germline V lookup: CDR1 SEHNR, CDR2 FQNEAQ (reference sequence). The CDR3 region is CASTQFGGEAFF. Here the CDR3 DNA reads TGTGCCAGCACACAATTCGGGGGAGAAGCTTTCTTT.

The rearrangement links TRBV11-3 to TRBJ2-7; 14 positions match TRBD2. The trim removed 1 base at V and 2 bases at J, leaving 7 bases unmatched. This CDR3 is built from 18 residues. Germline CDR1 is SGHNT and CDR2 is YENEEA. The CDR3 sequence is CASSLVRLAGGLTYEQYF. CDR3 DNA sequence: TGTGCCAGCAGCTTAGTAAGACTAGCGGGAGGGCTGACCTACGAGCAGTACTTC.

For the CDR3, the DNA is TGTGCCAGCAAAAAGGGGGGGAGAGCAACTAATGAAAAACTGTTTTTT. Translation gives CASKKGGRATNEKLFF. The chain employs TRBV6-6 and TRBJ1-4; the D gene is possibly TRBD1 (6 bases). The germline V and J ends were trimmed by 7 bases and 0 bases, with 15 bases remaining between them. There are 16 residues in the CDR3. Germline V gives CDR1 MNHNY, CDR2 SVGAGI (reference sequence).

This clone was counted only a few times. The V gene is TRBV5-6, the J gene TRBJ1-3; 11 nucleotides align to TRBD1. The J segment lost 3 bases and the V segment lost 4 bases, leaving 6 bases of the junction unmatched. The germline V gene has CDR1 SGHDT and CDR2 YYEEEE. The CDR3 spans 16 residues. The CDR3 sequence: CASSATGTGGGNTIYF. The CDR3 nucleotides are TGTGCCAGCAGCGCTACCGGGACAGGGGGTGGAAACACCATATATTTT. The variable domain in full, with the rest retrieved from reference TRBV5-6 and TRBJ1-3, is DAGVTQSPTHLIKTRGQQVTLRCSPKSGHDTVSWYQQALGQGPQFIFQYYEEEERQRGNFPDRFSGHQFPNYSSELNVNALLLGDSALYLCASSATGTGGGNTIYFGEGSWLTVV.

J is TRBJ2-5 and V is TRBV3-1 (or the pseudogene TRBV3-2); TRBD1 matches 12 bases. The CDR3 is 17 residues long. The V segment lost 0 bases and the J segment 3 bases; nucleotides outside the gene matches: 5. CDR1 LGHDT and CDR2 YNNKEL come from the germline V gene (reference sequence). The CDR3 coding sequence is TGTGCCAGCAGCCAAGACCGGGACAGGGGGCGCGAAGAGACCCAGTACTTC. Its translation is CASSQDRDRGREETQYF.

The genes are TRBV4-2 and TRBJ1-1; 9 bases are shared with TRBD1. Germline V gene sequence: CDR1 LGHNA, CDR2 YNFKEQ. Germline trimming cut 0 bases from V and 5 bases from J; bases unmatched to any gene: 4. The CDR3 runs to 15 residues. The CDR3 DNA reads as TGTGCCAGCAGCCAAGATGACAGGGGGGTGACTGAAGCTTTCTTT. It translates to CASSQDDRGVTEAFF.

Many counts were recorded for this clone. The genes are TRBV5-1 and TRBJ1-2, with 11 bases aligning to TRBD1. J lost 6 bases, V lost 3 bases, and 4 bases had no gene match. This CDR3 contains 14 residues. In germline, CDR1 is SGHRS, CDR2 YFSETQ. The CDR3 loop is CASSSRGQGDGYTF. For the CDR3, the DNA is TGCGCCAGCAGCTCCCGGGGACAGGGGGATGGCTACACCTTC.

The V and J genes are TRBV29-1 and TRBJ2-5; D possibly corresponds to TRBD1 (5 bases). This CDR3 region has 13 residues. CDR1 is SQVTM and CDR2 is ANQGSEA in the germline V gene. Between the trimmed V and J ends, which lost 7 bases and 5 bases, there was a span of 17 bases. CDR3 residues: CSASKGQLETQYF. As DNA, the CDR3 is TGCAGCGCCTCGAAGGGGCAGCTGGAGACCCAGTACTTC.

The chain combines TRBV24-1 with TRBJ1-2; 12 bases align to TRBD1. This CDR3 has 13 amino acids. CDR1 and CDR2 from the germline V gene are KGHDR and SFDVKD. V dropped 7 bases and J dropped 6; count of bases not matched to a gene: 2. The CDR3 DNA sequence: TGTGCCACCAGGGGACAGGGGGCAGATGGCTACACCTTC. Translation: CATRGQGADGYTF.

The J gene is TRBJ1-2, the V gene TRBV29-1; 8 nucleotides align to TRBD1. The CDR3 has 11 amino acids. Per the germline V gene, CDR1 is SQVTM and CDR2 is ANQGSEA. With V trimmed by 5 bases and J by 5 bases, 1 base remained unmatched. Written as DNA, the CDR3 is TGCAGCGTTCGACAGGGGTATGGCTACACCTTC. The encoded protein is CSVRQGYGYTF.

This clone was recorded a few times. The chain uses TRBV7-9 and TRBJ1-4, with no clear D. The germline V and J ends were trimmed by 5 bases and 8 bases, with 18 bases remaining between them. This CDR3 has 15 residues. CDR1 and CDR2 from the germline V gene are SEHNR and FQNEAQ (reference sequence). The CDR3: CASSSRRHLEEKLFF. The CDR3 nucleotides read TGTGCCAGCAGCAGTAGAAGGCACTTGGAGGAAAAACTGTTTTTT.

V and J are TRBV19 and TRBJ1-2; tentatively, D is TRBD1 (5 bases). Germline V gene lookup returns CDR1 LNHDA and CDR2 SQIVND (reference sequence). This CDR3 contains 15 residues. V dropped 5 bases and J dropped 0 bases, with 13 bases sitting between them. In DNA, the CDR3 is TGTGCCAGTAGTGAGTGGGCGACAGCTAACTATGGCTACACCTTC. It translates to CASSEWATANYGYTF.

The V call is TRBV28, the J call TRBJ2-1; D perhaps matches TRBD2 (6 bases). The CDR3 loop spans 14 amino acids. V was trimmed by 6 bases and J by 5 bases, leaving 14 bases between them. Germline V gives CDR1 MDHEN, CDR2 SYDVKM. In DNA form, the CDR3 reads TGTGCCAGCAGCCCAGGGAGGAGCGACAATGAGCAGTTCTTC. This codes for CASSPGRSDNEQFF.

Only one count was recorded for this clone. The V and J genes are TRBV19 and TRBJ1-5; no definite D call. The germline V gene has CDR1 LNHDA and CDR2 SQIVND (reference sequence). V gave up 7 bases and J gave up 7 bases, with 17 bases separating them. This CDR3 is 14 amino acids long. The CDR3 bases are TGTGCCAGTACCATTCAGACATGGAACCAGCCCCAGCATTTT. Translated, it gives CASTIQTWNQPQHF.

This sequence joins TRBV21-1 and TRBJ2-5; the D call TRBD2 from the table was never checked on the DNA. TRBV21-1 is designated a pseudogene. The length of the CDR3 is 16 residues. CDR3 amino acids: CASSKEASGEQETQYF. As DNA, the CDR3 is TGTGCCAGCAGCAAAGAGGCTAGCGGGGAGCAAGAGACCCAGTACTTC.

The chain joins TRBV7-9 to TRBJ1-1; D not certain. The V end was cut by 4 bases, the J end by 8 bases, with 20 bases between. CDR3 length: 15 residues. CDR1 and CDR2 from the germline V gene are SEHNR and FQNEAQ (reference sequence). This CDR3 is CASSSLGQAAGEAFF. The CDR3 region has the DNA TGTGCCAGCAGCTCACTAGGCCAGGCCGCGGGGGAAGCTTTCTTT.

The V call is TRBV27, the J call TRBJ2-7, with a tentative D call TRBD2 (7 bases). V was shortened by 5 bases and J by 1 base, with 12 bases between the two germline ends. CDR1 and CDR2 (germline): MNHEY, SMNVEV (reference sequence). The CDR3 is 14 amino acids. Written as DNA, the CDR3 is TGTGCCAGCAGTAGGGGGGGGGCTTCCTACGAGCAGTACTTC. Amino acid sequence: CASSRGGASYEQYF.

The chain joins TRBV12-3 or TRBV12-4 to TRBJ1-1, with a possible D match to TRBD1 (5 bases). This CDR3 is built from 13 residues. Trimming took off 4 bases at V and 6 bases at J, with 12 bases between the two ends. CDR3 bases: TGTGCCAGCAGTTCTAGGGGCAGGGCTGAAGCTTTCTTT. This sequence encodes CASSSRGRAEAFF.